Listed below are T cell receptor beta chains from one sample, sequenced in a study of blood T cell repertoires in COVID-19. This table comes from immunoSEQ multiplex PCR, and its TCRdb copy is limited to in-frame clones, with some not included. The data contain about 250,000 clones, more than 80% of them seen just once; the ten biggest clones take up roughly 2.3%. The sample comprised PBMCs or T cells enriched from blood (not recorded which). The receptors were gathered from a woman aged 18-29 years who had recovered from COVID-19. The CDR3 runs from the conserved cysteine through the conserved F or W. The D gene is left open where the match is weak.

>NA|TRBV30|TRBJ1-4
CAWTLGGASANEKLFF
>NA|TRBV7-3|TRBJ2-3
CASSPWERDTQYF
>TRBD1|TRBV29-1|TRBJ1-2
CSVDSFGQGEIYGGYTF
>TRBD2|TRBV5-6|TRBJ2-5
CASSPQWRGEYQETQYF
>TRBD1|TRBV6-5|TRBJ1-2
CASSPAGTGNLGYTF
>NA|TRBV6-1|TRBJ1-5
CASSEWGLERHQPQHF
>TRBD1|TRBV19|TRBJ1-2
CASSRDRGHGYTF
>NA|TRBV18|TRBJ1-5
CASSPEQASRPQHF
>NA|TRBV3-1/TRBV3-2|TRBJ2-5
CASSGIAETQYF
>TRBD1|TRBV24-1|TRBJ1-6
CATSEAGTDNSPLHF
>TRBD1|TRBV28|TRBJ1-2
CASSPEGAGYTF
>NA|TRBV5-1|TRBJ2-3
CASSLSLQVTDTQYF
>NA|TRBV3-1/TRBV3-2|TRBJ1-6
CASSQRGGGINSPLHF
>NA|TRBV6-5|TRBJ1-3
CASRFDRRGNTIYF
>NA|TRBV5-1|TRBJ2-2
CASSYGEGDTGELFF
>NA|TRBV25-1|TRBJ1-3
CASRQAAGNTIYF
>TRBD1|TRBV27|TRBJ1-2
CASSVGQRQGDSYGYTF
>NA|TRBV14|TRBJ2-7
CASSQDLQGYYEQYF
>NA|TRBV11-2|TRBJ1-4
CASSLGAHRGLFF
>TRBD1|TRBV6-6|TRBJ2-7
CASDFGQGFDEQYF
>NA|TRBV15|TRBJ1-2
CATSGTGTNYGYTF
>TRBD2|TRBV6-6|TRBJ2-3
CASVSGGALDTQYF
>NA|TRBV28|TRBJ2-2
CASSDDSGTGELFF
>NA|TRBV9|TRBJ2-2
CASSDLWEFGELFF
>TRBD1|TRBV19|TRBJ1-4
CASSADRVVGEKLFF
>NA|TRBV20-1|TRBJ2-7
CSAEQGNEQYF
>NA|TRBV24-1|TRBJ2-3
CATREQGGTDTQYF
>TRBD1|TRBV2|TRBJ1-2
CASRYGQGNYGYTF
>NA|TRBV18|TRBJ1-2
CASSPLPAQAYGYTF
>NA|TRBV4-1|TRBJ1-5
CASSQEARTFYQPQHF